The clone carrying this T cell receptor beta chain was seen a single time. Antigen specificity is unknown. Use of 60 Vbeta and 13 Jbeta primers characterized the PCR. Sequencing used immunoSEQ multiplex PCR; TCRdb keeps in-frame clones, though not all of them. The sample consists of around 150,000 clones, about 80% of them appearing once. These data come from a study of cytomegalovirus exposure and HLA in healthy donors. Study results and caveats: Per a later analysis, HLA-associated TCR beta chains showed more clonal expansion than other, equally common TCR beta chains.

The TCR sequence derives from a woman aged 40-49 years in good health and CMV-seronegative. The source material was PBMCs.

The CDR3: CASSLYFQAGWETQYF. In nucleotides, the CDR3 is TGTGCCAGCAGTTTATACTTCCAGGCAGGGTGGGAGACCCAGTACTTC. The gene calls are TRBV27 and TRBJ2-5, with D perhaps TRBD1 (5 bases). The CDR3 runs 16 residues. CDR1 MNHEY and CDR2 SMNVEV come from the germline V gene (reference sequence). Trimming shortened V by 1 base and J by 5 bases, and 17 bases separated the two germline ends.